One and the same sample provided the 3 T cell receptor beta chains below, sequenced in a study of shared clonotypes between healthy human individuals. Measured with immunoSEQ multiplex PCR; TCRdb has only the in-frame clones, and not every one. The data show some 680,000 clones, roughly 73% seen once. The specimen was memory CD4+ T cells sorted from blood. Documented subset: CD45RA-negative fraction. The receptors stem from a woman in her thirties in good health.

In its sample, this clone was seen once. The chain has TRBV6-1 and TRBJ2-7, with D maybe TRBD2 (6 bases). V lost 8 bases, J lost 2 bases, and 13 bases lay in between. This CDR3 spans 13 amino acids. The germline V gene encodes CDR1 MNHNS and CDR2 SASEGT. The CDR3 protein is CASLSSGAYEQYF. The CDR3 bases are TGTGCCAGCCTATCCTCGGGAGCCTACGAGCAGTACTTC.

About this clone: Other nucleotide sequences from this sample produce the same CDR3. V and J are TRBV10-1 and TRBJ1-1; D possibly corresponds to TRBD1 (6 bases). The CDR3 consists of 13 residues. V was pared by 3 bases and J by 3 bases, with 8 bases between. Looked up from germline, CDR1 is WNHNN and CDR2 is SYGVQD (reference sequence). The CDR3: CASSESGDTEAFF. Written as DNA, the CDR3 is TGCGCCAGCAGTGAATCAGGGGACACTGAAGCTTTCTTT.

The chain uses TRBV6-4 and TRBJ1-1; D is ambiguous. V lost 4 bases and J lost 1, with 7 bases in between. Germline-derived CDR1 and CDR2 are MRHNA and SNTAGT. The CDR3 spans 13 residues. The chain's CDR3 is CASSGTRNTEAFF. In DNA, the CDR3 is TGTGCCAGCAGTGGGACCAGGAACACTGAAGCTTTCTTT.